A single T cell receptor (beta chain) is shown here with its context. Its antigen remains unidentified. The data were taken from a study of beta chain features in type 1 diabetes. Study-level background: The patient and healthy donor groups were comparable for age, gender and cell yields. Roughly 110,000,000 sorted cells were examined across all samples. Study-wide findings and caveats: TCRB rearrangement may or may not be influenced by HLA type; here this remained unresolved.

The germline gives CDR1 ENHRY, CDR2 SYGVKD. This CDR3 spans 14 amino acids. The V and J ends lost 2 bases and 4 bases, in that order; junction bases with no gene match: 5. The sequenced template was cDNA made from the entire isolated RNA. The average read count of naive, central memory and regulatory T cell samples was some 3.5 million. The protocol was immunoSEQ multiplex PCR, while the TCRdb copy is restricted to in-frame clones and leaves out a portion. Altogether around 330,000 clones are present, approximately 10% being singletons, with the ten largest covering roughly 0.014%. Sequencing was done on a sample of naive CD4+ T cells from blood. The chain uses TRBV10-3 and TRBJ2-7, with 7 positions matching TRBD2. This clonotype was obtained from a woman aged 25 to 39 in good health. The CDR3 protein is CAISEGLDVYEQYF. The CDR3 DNA is TGTGCCATCAGTGAGGGACTAGATGTGTACGAGCAGTACTTC.